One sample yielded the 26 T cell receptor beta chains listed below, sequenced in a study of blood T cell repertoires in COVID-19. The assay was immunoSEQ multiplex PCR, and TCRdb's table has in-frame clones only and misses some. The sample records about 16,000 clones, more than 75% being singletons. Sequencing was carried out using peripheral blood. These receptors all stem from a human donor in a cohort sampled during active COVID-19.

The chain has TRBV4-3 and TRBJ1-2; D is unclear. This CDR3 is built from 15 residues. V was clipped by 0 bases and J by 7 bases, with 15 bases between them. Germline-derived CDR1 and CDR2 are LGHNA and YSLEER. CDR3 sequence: CASSQEWTGVFGYTF. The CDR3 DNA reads TGCGCCAGCAGCCAAGAGTGGACCGGGGTTTTTGGCTACACCTTC.

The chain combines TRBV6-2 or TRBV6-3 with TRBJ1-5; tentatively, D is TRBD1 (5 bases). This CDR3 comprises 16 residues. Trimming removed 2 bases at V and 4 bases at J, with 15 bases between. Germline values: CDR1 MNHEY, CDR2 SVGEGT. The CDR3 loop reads CASSYAPQAGNQPQHF. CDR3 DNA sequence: TGTGCCAGCAGTTACGCCCCACAGGCCGGGAATCAGCCCCAGCATTTT.

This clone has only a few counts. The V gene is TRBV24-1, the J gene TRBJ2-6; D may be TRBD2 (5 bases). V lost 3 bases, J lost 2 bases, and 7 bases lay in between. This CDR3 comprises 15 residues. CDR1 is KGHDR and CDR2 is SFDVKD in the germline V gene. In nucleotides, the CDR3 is TGTGCCACCAGTGATGGGAGCGCTGGGGCCAACGTCCTGACTTTC. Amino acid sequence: CATSDGSAGANVLTF.

The CDR3 region is CASSFNPGTPPDTQYF. DNA for the CDR3: TGTGCCAGCAGCTTCAACCCCGGGACTCCCCCAGATACGCAGTATTTT. This chain uses TRBV7-2 with TRBJ2-3; possibly TRBD2 for D (6 bases). Trimming removed 3 bases at V and 4 bases at J, with 17 bases between. The V gene's germline CDR1 is SGHTA and CDR2 FQGNSA. This CDR3 region has 16 residues. Based on the CDR3 plus reference TRBV7-2 and TRBJ2-3, the full variable domain is GAGVSQSPSNKVTEKGKDVELRCDPISGHTALYWYRQSLGQGLEFLIYFQGNSAPDKSGLPSDRFSAERTGGSVSTLTIQRTQQEDSAVYLCASSFNPGTPPDTQYFGPGTRLTVL.

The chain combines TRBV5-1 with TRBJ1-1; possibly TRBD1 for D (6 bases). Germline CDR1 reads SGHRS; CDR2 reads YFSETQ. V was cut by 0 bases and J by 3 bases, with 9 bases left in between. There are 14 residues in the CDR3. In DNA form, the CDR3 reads TGCGCCAGCAGCTTGGTGGGGGCGCACACTGAAGCTTTCTTT. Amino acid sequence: CASSLVGAHTEAFF.

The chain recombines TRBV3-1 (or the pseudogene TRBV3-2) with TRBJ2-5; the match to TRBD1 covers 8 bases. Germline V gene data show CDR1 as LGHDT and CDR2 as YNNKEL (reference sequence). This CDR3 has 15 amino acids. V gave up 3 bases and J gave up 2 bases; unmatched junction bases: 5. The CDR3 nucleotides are TGTGCCAGCAGCCATCTCGGACAGGGTCAAGAGACCCAGTACTTC. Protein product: CASSHLGQGQETQYF.

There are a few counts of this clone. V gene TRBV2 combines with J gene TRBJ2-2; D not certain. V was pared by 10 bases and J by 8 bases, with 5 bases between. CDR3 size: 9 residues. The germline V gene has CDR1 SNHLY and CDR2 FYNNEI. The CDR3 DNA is TGTGCCAACTCGGGGGAGCTGTTTTTT. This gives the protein CANSGELFF.

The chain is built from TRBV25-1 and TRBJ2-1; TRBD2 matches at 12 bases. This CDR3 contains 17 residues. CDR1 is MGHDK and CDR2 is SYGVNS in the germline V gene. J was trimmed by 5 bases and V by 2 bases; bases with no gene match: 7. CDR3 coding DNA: TGTGCCAGCAGTGAACTAGCGGGGGGGCGGGTCCACAATGAGCAGTTCTTC. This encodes CASSELAGGRVHNEQFF. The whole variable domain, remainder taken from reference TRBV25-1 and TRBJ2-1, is EADIYQTPRYLVIGTGKKITLECSQTMGHDKMYWYQQDPGMELHLIHYSYGVNSTEKGDLSSESTVSRIRTEHFPLTLESARPSHTSQYLCASSELAGGRVHNEQFFGPGTRLTVL.

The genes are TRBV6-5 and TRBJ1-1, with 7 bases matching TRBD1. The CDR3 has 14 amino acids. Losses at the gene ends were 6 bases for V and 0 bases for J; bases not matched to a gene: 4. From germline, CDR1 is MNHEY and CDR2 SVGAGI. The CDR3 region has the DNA TGTGCCAGCAGAGACGGACAGGTGAACACTGAAGCTTTCTTT. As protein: CASRDGQVNTEAFF.

This chain's CDR3 is CSVATAGDRIFYEQYF. The CDR3 region has the DNA TGCAGCGTGGCGACTGCCGGCGACAGAATATTCTACGAGCAGTACTTC. This rearrangement joins TRBV29-1 to TRBJ2-7, with D possibly TRBD1 on 5 matching bases. CDR1 SQVTM and CDR2 ANQGSEA come from the germline V gene. V lost 6 bases to trimming and J lost 3 bases, with 24 bases between them. CDR3 length equals 16 residues.

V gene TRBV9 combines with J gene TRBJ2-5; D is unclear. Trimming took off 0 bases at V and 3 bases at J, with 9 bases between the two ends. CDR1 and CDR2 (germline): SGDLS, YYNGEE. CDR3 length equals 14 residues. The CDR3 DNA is TGTGCCAGCAGCGTAGGGGCAACAAAAGAGACCCAGTACTTC. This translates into CASSVGATKETQYF. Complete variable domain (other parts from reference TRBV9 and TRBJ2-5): DSGVTQTPKHLITATGQRVTLRCSPRSGDLSVYWYQQSLDQGLQFLIQYYNGEERAKGNILERFSAQQFPDLHSELNLSSLELGDSALYFCASSVGATKETQYFGPGTRLLVL.

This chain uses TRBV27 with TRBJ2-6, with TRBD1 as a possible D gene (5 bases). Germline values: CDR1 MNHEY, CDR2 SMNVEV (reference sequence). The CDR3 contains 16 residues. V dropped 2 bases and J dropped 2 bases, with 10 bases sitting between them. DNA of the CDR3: TGTGCCAGCAGTTTAATGGGGCGGACTGGGGCCAACGTCCTGACTTTC. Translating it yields CASSLMGRTGANVLTF.

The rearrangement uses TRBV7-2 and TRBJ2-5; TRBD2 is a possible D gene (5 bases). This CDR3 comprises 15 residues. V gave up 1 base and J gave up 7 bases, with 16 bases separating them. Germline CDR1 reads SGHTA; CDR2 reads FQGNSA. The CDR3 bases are TGTGCCAGCAGCTTAGGAGGGCCGACGGCCGGGACCCAGTACTTC. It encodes CASSLGGPTAGTQYF.

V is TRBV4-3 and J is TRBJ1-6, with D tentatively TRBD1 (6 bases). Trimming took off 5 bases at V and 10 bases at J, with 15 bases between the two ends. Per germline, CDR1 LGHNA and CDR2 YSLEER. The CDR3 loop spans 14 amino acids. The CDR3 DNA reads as TGCGCCAGCAGCGGACAGAACGTTTACTCACCCCTCCACTTT. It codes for CASSGQNVYSPLHF.

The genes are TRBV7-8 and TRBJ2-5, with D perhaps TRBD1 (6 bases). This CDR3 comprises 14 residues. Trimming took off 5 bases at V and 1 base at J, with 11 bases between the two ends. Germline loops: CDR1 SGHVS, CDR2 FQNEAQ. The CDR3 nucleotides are TGTGCCAGCAGCGAAGGACAGACCCAAGAGACCCAGTACTTC. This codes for CASSEGQTQETQYF. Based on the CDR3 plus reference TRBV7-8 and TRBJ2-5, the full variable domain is GAGVSQSPRYKVAKRGQDVALRCDPISGHVSLFWYQQALGQGPEFLTYFQNEAQLDKSGLPSDRFFAERPEGSVSTLKIQRTQQEDSAVYLCASSEGQTQETQYFGPGTRLLVL.

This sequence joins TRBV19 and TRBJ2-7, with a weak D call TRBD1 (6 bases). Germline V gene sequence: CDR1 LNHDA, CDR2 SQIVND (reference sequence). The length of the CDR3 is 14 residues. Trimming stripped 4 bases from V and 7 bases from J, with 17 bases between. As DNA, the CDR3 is TGTGCCAGTAGTACCCAGGACAGCCTGTGGGAGCAGTACTTC. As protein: CASSTQDSLWEQYF.

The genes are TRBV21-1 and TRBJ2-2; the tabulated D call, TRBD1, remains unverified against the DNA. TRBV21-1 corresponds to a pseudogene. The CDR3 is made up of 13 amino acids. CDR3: CASTQGNTGELFF. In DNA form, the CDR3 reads TGTGCCAGCACCCAGGGTAACACCGGGGAGCTGTTTTTT.

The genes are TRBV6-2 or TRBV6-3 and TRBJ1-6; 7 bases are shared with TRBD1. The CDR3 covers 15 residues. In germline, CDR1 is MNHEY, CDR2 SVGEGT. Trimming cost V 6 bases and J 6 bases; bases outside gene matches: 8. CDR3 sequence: CASSLAGTVNSPLHF. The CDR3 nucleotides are TGTGCCAGCAGCCTGGCCGGGACAGTTAATTCACCCCTCCACTTT.

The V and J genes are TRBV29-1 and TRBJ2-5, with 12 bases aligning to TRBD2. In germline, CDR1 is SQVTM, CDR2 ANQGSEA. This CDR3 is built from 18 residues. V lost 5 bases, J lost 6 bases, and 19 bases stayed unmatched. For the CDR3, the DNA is TGCAGCGTTAGCAGACTAGCGGGGGCCACGGGGGTTAGTAAGACCCAGTACTTC. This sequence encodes CSVSRLAGATGVSKTQYF.

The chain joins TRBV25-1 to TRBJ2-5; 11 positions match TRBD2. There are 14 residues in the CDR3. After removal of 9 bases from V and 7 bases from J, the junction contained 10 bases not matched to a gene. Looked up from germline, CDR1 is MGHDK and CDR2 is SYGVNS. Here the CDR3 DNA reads TGTGCCAGGCCCCTAGCGGGGGGCCGGTGGACCCAGTACTTC. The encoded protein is CARPLAGGRWTQYF.

The CDR3, as DNA: TGTGCCAGCAGCCAATTGGGGGGGACGGGGAATCAGCCCCAGCATTTT. The encoded protein is CASSQLGGTGNQPQHF. This rearrangement joins TRBV16 to TRBJ1-5, with D perhaps TRBD1 (5 bases). The V gene lost 1 base and the J gene lost 4 bases, with 14 bases spanning the gap. This CDR3 is built from 16 residues. The germline gives CDR1 KGHSY, CDR2 FQNENV.

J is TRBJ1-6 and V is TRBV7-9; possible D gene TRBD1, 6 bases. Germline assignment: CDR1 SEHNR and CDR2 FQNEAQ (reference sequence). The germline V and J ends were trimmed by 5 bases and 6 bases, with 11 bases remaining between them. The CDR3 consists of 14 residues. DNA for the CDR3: TGTGCCAGCAGCCTTCAGGGGAGTAATTCACCCCTCCACTTT. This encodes CASSLQGSNSPLHF.

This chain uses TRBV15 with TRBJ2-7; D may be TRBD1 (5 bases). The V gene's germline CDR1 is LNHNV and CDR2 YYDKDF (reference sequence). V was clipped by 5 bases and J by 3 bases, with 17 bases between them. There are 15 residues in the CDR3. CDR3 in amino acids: CATSLGPTANYEQYF. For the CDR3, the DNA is TGTGCCACCAGCTTAGGGCCGACAGCCAACTACGAGCAGTACTTC.

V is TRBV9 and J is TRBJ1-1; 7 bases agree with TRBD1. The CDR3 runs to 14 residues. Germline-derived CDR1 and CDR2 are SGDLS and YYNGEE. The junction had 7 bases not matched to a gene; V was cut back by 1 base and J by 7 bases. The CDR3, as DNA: TGTGCCAGCAGCGTAACACCACGGGACAGTGAAGCTTTCTTT. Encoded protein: CASSVTPRDSEAFF.

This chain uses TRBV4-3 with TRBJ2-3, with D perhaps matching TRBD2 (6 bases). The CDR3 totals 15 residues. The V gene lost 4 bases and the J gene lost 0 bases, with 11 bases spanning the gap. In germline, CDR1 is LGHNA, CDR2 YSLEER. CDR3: CASSPFAGSTDTQYF. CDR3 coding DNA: TGCGCCAGCAGCCCCTTTGCGGGGAGCACAGATACGCAGTATTTT.

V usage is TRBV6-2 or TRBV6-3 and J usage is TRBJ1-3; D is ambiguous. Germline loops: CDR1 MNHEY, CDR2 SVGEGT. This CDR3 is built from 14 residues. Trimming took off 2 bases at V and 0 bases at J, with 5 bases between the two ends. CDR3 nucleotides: TGTGCCAGCAGTTACCCCAGCTCTGGAAACACCATATATTTT. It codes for CASSYPSSGNTIYF.